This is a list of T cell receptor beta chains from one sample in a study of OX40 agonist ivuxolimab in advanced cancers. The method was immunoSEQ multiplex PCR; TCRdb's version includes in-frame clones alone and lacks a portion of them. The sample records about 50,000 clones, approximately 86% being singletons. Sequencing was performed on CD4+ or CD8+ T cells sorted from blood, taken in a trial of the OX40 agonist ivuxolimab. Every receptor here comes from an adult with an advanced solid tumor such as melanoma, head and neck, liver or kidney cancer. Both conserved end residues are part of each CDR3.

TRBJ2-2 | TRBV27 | CASSPSRGITGELFF
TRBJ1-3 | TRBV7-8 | CASSRWGMEGNTIYF
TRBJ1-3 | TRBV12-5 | CASGLGDRVIYF
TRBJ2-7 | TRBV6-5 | CASSTSGEGTYEQYF
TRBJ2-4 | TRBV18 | CASSERDTSIGAKNIQYF
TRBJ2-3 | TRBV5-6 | CASSHGLAQYF
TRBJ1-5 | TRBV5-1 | CASSRTGGSNQPQHF
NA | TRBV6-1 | CASGRDYPIYEQYF
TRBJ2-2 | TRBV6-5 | CASSYSRTGGPGELFF
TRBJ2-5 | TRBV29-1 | CSVEQTETQYF
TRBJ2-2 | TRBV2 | CASSQQGTGELFF
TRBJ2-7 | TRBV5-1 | CASSLAQQSYEQYF
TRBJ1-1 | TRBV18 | CASSPPGQGRTEAFF
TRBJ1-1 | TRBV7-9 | CASSFEGNTEAFF
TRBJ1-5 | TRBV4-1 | CASSQEGRGVNQPQHF
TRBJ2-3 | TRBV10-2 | CASMRTSGGRDTQYF
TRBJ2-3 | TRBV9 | CASSARTSGSGTDTQYF
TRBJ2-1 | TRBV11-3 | CASSRLAGGSSYNEQFF
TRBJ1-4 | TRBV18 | CASSPPGQINEKLFF
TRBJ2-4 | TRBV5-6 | CASSRSRAVRNIQYF
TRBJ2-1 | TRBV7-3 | CASSLTGASYNEQFF
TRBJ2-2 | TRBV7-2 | CASSSGLAGVSANTGELFF
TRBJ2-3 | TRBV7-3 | CASSIRREDTQYF
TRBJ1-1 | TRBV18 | CASSPQGRNTEAFF
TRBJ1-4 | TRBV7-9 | CASSSTPEEKLFF
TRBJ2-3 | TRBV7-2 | CASRLGTGGMDTQYF
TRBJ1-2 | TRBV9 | CASSVVRQGDPDCYTF
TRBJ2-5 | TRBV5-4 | CASSWTGGETQYF
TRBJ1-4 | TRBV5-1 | CASSSRQGAGEKLFF
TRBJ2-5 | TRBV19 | CASTGLAQETQYF
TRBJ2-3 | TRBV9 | CASSVVGIGTDTQYF